This TCR beta chain stems from a study of cytomegalovirus exposure and HLA in healthy donors. Germline V gene data show CDR1 as SGHRS and CDR2 as YFSETQ. The CDR3 is 14 residues long. J lost 0 bases, V lost 4 bases, and 3 bases had no gene match. With respect to this clone: The sample has other DNA sequences that encode this CDR3 too.

TCRdb's copy holds only in-frame clones and misses some; the assay was immunoSEQ multiplex PCR. The sample contains roughly 140,000 clones, roughly 91% of which appear only once. The receptor's source is a woman aged 18-35 years in good health and CMV-seropositive. Sequenced sample: PBMCs. This chain connects TRBV5-1 to TRBJ1-1; TRBD1 matches 7 bases. In DNA form, the CDR3 reads TGCGCCAGCAGCCCAGACAGGGTGAACACTGAAGCTTTCTTT. It translates to CASSPDRVNTEAFF.